The rows below give T cell receptor beta chains drawn from one sample of a study of blood T cell repertoires in COVID-19. Using immunoSEQ multiplex PCR, the repertoire was profiled, and TCRdb retains in-frame clones only, with some absent. Among 370,000 or so clones listed, roughly four fifths were seen once. Material: peripheral blood. The receptors shown here come from a human donor with acute or convalescent COVID-19. The donor label of this sample is uncertain. The CDR3 runs from the conserved cysteine through the conserved F or W. D genes are given only for firm matches. Rows may omit the clone size; those that give it use once, few, many or a size class.

d_gene	v_gene	j_gene	abundance	len	CDR3nt	CDR3aa
TRBD2	TRBV2	TRBJ2-3	.	15	TGTGCCAGCAGTGACAGGACTAGCGGGAGTGATACGCAGTATTTT	CASSDRTSGSDTQYF
.	TRBV2	TRBJ2-1	.	15	TGTGCCAGCAGTGCGCAGGGGAGCTCCTACAATGAGCAGTTCTTC	CASSAQGSSYNEQFF
.	TRBV3-1/TRBV3-2	TRBJ1-5	few	13	TGTGCCAGCAGCTCCCACCCAGGCCAGCCCCAGCATTTT	CASSSHPGQPQHF
.	TRBV29-1	TRBJ2-1	.	13	TGCAGCGTTGAGAGGTCTTCGGTAAATGAGCAGTTCTTC	CSVERSSVNEQFF
.	TRBV15	TRBJ2-1	.	16	TGTGCCACCAGCAGAGATGGAAGGGGCCCTTACAATGAGCAGTTCTTC	CATSRDGRGPYNEQFF
TRBD1	TRBV18	TRBJ1-5	.	15	TGTGCCAGCTCACCTGGGACAGGGGACAATCAGCCCCAGCATTTT	CASSPGTGDNQPQHF
.	TRBV29-1	TRBJ1-1	few	13	TGCAGCGCCCGCCATACTATTGACACTGAAGCTTTCTTT	CSARHTIDTEAFF
.	TRBV19	TRBJ1-2	.	17	TGTGCCAGTAGTATATTGACCTCAGGGGCGACTAACTATGGCTACACCTTC	CASSILTSGATNYGYTF
.	TRBV28	TRBJ1-6	.	16	TGTGCCAGCAGTATAGCCGACGGGTCCTATAATTCACCCCTCCACTTT	CASSIADGSYNSPLHF
TRBD2	TRBV3-1/TRBV3-2	TRBJ2-5	.	16	TGTGCCAGCAGCCGGGGACTAGCGGGAGTGGGGGAGACCCAGTACTTC	CASSRGLAGVGETQYF
TRBD1	TRBV18	TRBJ1-5	.	17	TGTGCCAGCTCAAGGACGATCCGGGACAGAAAAAATCAGCCCCAGCATTTT	CASSRTIRDRKNQPQHF
TRBD1	TRBV5-4	TRBJ1-2	.	15	TGTGCCAGCAGCTCTGGGACAGGGAGAGAGTATGGCTACACCTTC	CASSSGTGREYGYTF
TRBD1	TRBV19	TRBJ1-1	.	14	TGTGCCAGTTGCGGGATCAGGGGGCGCACTGAAGCTTTCTTT	CASCGIRGRTEAFF
TRBD1	TRBV5-8	TRBJ2-2	.	18	TGTGCCAGCAGCTTGGGGACAGGGGGTGTTTTTTCGACCGGGGAGCTGTTTTTT	CASSLGTGGVFSTGELFF
.	TRBV20-1	TRBJ2-7	.	14	TGCAGTGCTAGTCGACAACAGCTTTCCTACGAGCAGTACTTC	CSASRQQLSYEQYF
.	TRBV3-1/TRBV3-2	TRBJ1-2	.	14	TGTGCCAGCAGCCAAGGGGGGAGGGGCTATGGCTACACCTTC	CASSQGGRGYGYTF
.	TRBV11-2	TRBJ2-7	.	15	TGTGCCAGCAGCTTGGGGACTGTCGCGGGCTACGAGCAGTACTTC	CASSLGTVAGYEQYF
TRBD1	TRBV30	TRBJ1-5	.	13	TGTGCCTGGGACAGGGGAAGCAATCAGCCCCAGCATTTT	CAWDRGSNQPQHF
TRBD1	TRBV7-6	TRBJ2-1	once	14	TGTGCCAGCAGCCGGACAGGGTCTGGCAATGAGCAGTTCTTC	CASSRTGSGNEQFF
.	TRBV2	TRBJ1-4	.	14	TGTGCCAGCAAAAGTGTCAGGGAATTTGAAAAACTGTTTTTT	CASKSVREFEKLFF
TRBD1	TRBV6-5	TRBJ1-1	.	14	TGTGCCAGCAGCCGACAGGGGAGTCGCACTGAAGCTTTCTTT	CASSRQGSRTEAFF
.	TRBV24-1	TRBJ2-1	.	12	TGTGCCACCAGTGGGGGAGGAGGTGAGCAGTTCTTC	CATSGGGGEQFF
TRBD1	TRBV28	TRBJ1-2	few	15	TGTGCCAGCAGTTTAGTGAACAGGGGAAACTATGGCTACACCTTC	CASSLVNRGNYGYTF
.	TRBV20-1	TRBJ2-3	.	14	TGCAGTGCTAGTCGACCGGGGGTCACAGATACGCAGTATTTT	CSASRPGVTDTQYF
TRBD1	TRBV18	TRBJ2-7	.	14	TGTGCCAGCTCACCGGGACAGGGGGCATCCGAGCAGTACTTC	CASSPGQGASEQYF
.	TRBV7-2	TRBJ1-3	many	15	TGTGCCAGCAGCTTAGACAGGGCGGTTCGAAACACCATATATTTT	CASSLDRAVRNTIYF
.	TRBV9	TRBJ1-1	.	15	TGTGCCAGCAGCTGGGTCGGGACTCAGAACACTGAAGCTTTCTTT	CASSWVGTQNTEAFF
TRBD2	TRBV5-1	TRBJ2-1	.	19	TGCGCCAGCAGCTGGAACGTAGCGGGAGGGCCGAAGTTCAACAATGAGCAGTTCTTC	CASSWNVAGGPKFNNEQFF
TRBD1	TRBV7-9	TRBJ2-7	few	15	TGTGCCAGCAGCTTTTCCGGGACAGGTGCTGGAGAGCAGTACTTC	CASSFSGTGAGEQYF
.	TRBV4-2	TRBJ2-2	.	15	TGTGCCAGCAGCTCGGACAGTTCGAACACCGGGGAGCTGTTTTTT	CASSSDSSNTGELFF
TRBD1	TRBV30	TRBJ1-5	.	18	TGTGCCTGGAGTCTGACAGGGGGCCTATCTCGATTCAATCAGCCCCAGCATTTT	CAWSLTGGLSRFNQPQHF
.	TRBV3-1/TRBV3-2	TRBJ1-3	once	15	TGTGCCAGCAGCCACACACAGGGTCGTCGAAACACCATATATTTT	CASSHTQGRRNTIYF